The 22 T cell receptor beta chains listed next were all sequenced from one sample in a study of cytomegalovirus exposure and HLA in healthy donors. Clones were read by immunoSEQ multiplex PCR, and TCRdb kept only the in-frame ones, dropping some. The data contain about 100,000 clones, around 85% of them seen just once; the ten biggest clones take up approximately 3%. Source material: PBMCs. These receptors all come from a woman aged 18-29 years in good health and CMV-seronegative.

This clone was observed a few times. The chain joins TRBV4-2 to TRBJ2-7; 7 bases match TRBD2. There are 15 residues in the CDR3. The V gene end was trimmed by 4 bases and the J gene end by 1 base; junction bases not matched to a gene: 7. Germline V gives CDR1 LGHNA, CDR2 YNFKEQ. CDR3 amino acids: CASSPTGTISYEQYF. CDR3 sequence (DNA): TGTGCCAGCAGCCCCACCGGGACTATTTCCTACGAGCAGTACTTC.

This chain connects TRBV30 to TRBJ2-6; TRBD1 matches at 7 bases. Germline lookup yields CDR1 GTSNPN and CDR2 SVGIG (reference sequence). This CDR3 spans 18 amino acids. V was clipped by 1 base and J by 0 bases; unmatched bases: 9. The CDR3 loop is CAWSEDKGQTSGANVLTF. The CDR3 DNA is TGTGCCTGGAGTGAAGATAAGGGACAGACCTCTGGGGCCAACGTCCTGACTTTC.

The chain couples TRBV5-1 to TRBJ1-2; D uncertain. Trimming took off 0 bases at V and 1 base at J, with 4 bases between the two ends. CDR3 length equals 13 residues. Germline V gene data show CDR1 as SGHRS and CDR2 as YFSETQ. As DNA, the CDR3 is TGCGCCAGCAGCTTGGGCAGTAACTATGGCTACACCTTC. Its translation is CASSLGSNYGYTF. The full variable domain, completed using reference TRBV5-1 and TRBJ1-2, is KAGVTQTPRYLIKTRGQQVTLSCSPISGHRSVSWYQQTPGQGLQFLFEYFSETQRNKGNFPGRFSGRQFSNSRSEMNVSTLELGDSALYLCASSLGSNYGYTFGSGTRLTVV.

V is TRBV7-6 and J is TRBJ1-1, with D possibly matching TRBD1 (5 bases). V was shortened by 1 base and J by 5 bases, with 14 bases between the two germline ends. Germline CDR1 reads SGHVS; CDR2 reads FNYEAQ. This CDR3 region has 15 residues. The CDR3 sequence: CASSLERGGSTEAFF. CDR3 nucleotide sequence: TGTGCCAGCAGCTTAGAGAGGGGAGGGTCGACTGAAGCTTTCTTT.

This clone is a singleton in its sample. The V gene is TRBV27, the J gene TRBJ1-1; 12 nucleotides line up with TRBD1. Germline V gene sequence: CDR1 MNHEY, CDR2 SMNVEV (reference sequence). Trimming at V came to 6 bases and at J to 4 bases, leaving 15 bases not matched to a gene. This CDR3 region has 18 residues. The CDR3 loop is CASSPRSGTGGGGTEAFF. Written as DNA, the CDR3 is TGTGCCAGCAGCCCACGATCCGGGACAGGGGGCGGAGGCACTGAAGCTTTCTTT.

J is TRBJ2-1 and V is TRBV9; 9 bases are shared with TRBD1. Trimming took 3 bases from V and 10 from J; bases not matched to a gene: 14. CDR3 size: 16 residues. Germline lookup yields CDR1 SGDLS and CDR2 YYNGEE. CDR3 sequence: CASSAPGQGFSGEQFF. The CDR3 nucleotides read TGTGCCAGCAGCGCCCCGGGACAGGGCTTTTCCGGGGAGCAGTTCTTC.

The chain joins TRBV25-1 to TRBJ2-3; 9 positions agree with TRBD2. J gave up 2 bases and V 4 bases, and 4 bases lay outside the gene matches. Germline CDR1 MGHDK, CDR2 SYGVNS. The CDR3 sequence is 15 residues long. The CDR3 sequence is CASSGLAGVTDTQYF. CDR3 sequence (DNA): TGTGCCAGCAGTGGATTAGCGGGGGTCACAGATACGCAGTATTTT.

The V call is TRBV30, the J call TRBJ1-1; a possible D gene is TRBD1 (5 bases). Germline V gives CDR1 GTSNPN, CDR2 SVGIG (reference sequence). The V end lost 0 bases, the J end lost 5 bases, and 10 bases lay between the germline ends. This CDR3 is 13 amino acids long. The chain's CDR3 is CAWSVLEGTEAFF. The CDR3 DNA is TGTGCCTGGAGTGTACTGGAGGGGACTGAAGCTTTCTTT.

V is TRBV7-8 and J is TRBJ1-4; 9 bases are shared with TRBD1. The CDR3 contains 14 residues. CDR1 SGHVS and CDR2 FQNEAQ come from the germline V gene. J lost 5 bases, V lost 3 bases, and 1 base had no gene match. CDR3 sequence reads: CASSLGQGNEKLFF. The CDR3, as DNA: TGTGCCAGCAGCTTGGGACAGGGAAATGAAAAACTGTTTTTT.

The V gene is TRBV28, the J gene TRBJ1-6; D is undetermined. Per germline, CDR1 MDHEN and CDR2 SYDVKM. V lost 4 bases and J lost 5, with 15 bases in between. CDR3 length equals 16 residues. CDR3: CASSSLGVDHNSPLHF. The CDR3 bases are TGTGCCAGCAGTTCCCTCGGGGTCGACCATAATTCACCCCTCCACTTT. The complete variable domain, with remaining parts taken from reference TRBV28 and TRBJ1-6, reads DVKVTQSSRYLVKRTGEKVFLECVQDMDHENMFWYRQDPGLGLRLIYFSYDVKMKEKGDIPEGYSVSREKKERFSLILESASTNQTSMYLCASSSLGVDHNSPLHFGNGTRLTVT.

This sequence joins TRBV5-1 and TRBJ2-3, with D perhaps matching TRBD1 (6 bases). V shed 9 bases and J shed 3 bases, with 20 bases lying between them. Germline V gene data show CDR1 as SGHRS and CDR2 as YFSETQ. The CDR3 totals 15 residues. The CDR3 region is CATGLQGGGTDTQYF. The CDR3 DNA reads TGCGCCACTGGGCTACAGGGTGGCGGGACAGATACGCAGTATTTT.

The chain joins TRBV6-1 to TRBJ2-7; tentative D call: TRBD1 (6 bases). The V end lost 5 bases, the J end lost 0 bases, and 14 bases lay between the germline ends. The CDR3 spans 15 residues. Germline V gives CDR1 MNHNS, CDR2 SASEGT. Here the CDR3 DNA reads TGTGCCAGCAGTTTCGAGGGGACACGCTCCTACGAGCAGTACTTC. It translates to CASSFEGTRSYEQYF.

The rearrangement joins TRBV7-9 to TRBJ2-7; TRBD2 aligns across 13 bases. Trimming cost V 5 bases and J 3 bases; bases outside gene matches: 10. In germline, CDR1 is SEHNR, CDR2 FQNEAQ (reference sequence). CDR3 length: 17 residues. The CDR3 nucleotides are TGTGCCAGCAGCCCAGGGACTAGCGGGGAACGAGACTACGAGCAGTACTTC. It is translated as CASSPGTSGERDYEQYF. Filled out from reference TRBV7-9 and TRBJ2-7, the complete variable domain reads DTGVSQNPRHKITKRGQNVTFRCDPISEHNRLYWYRQTLGQGPEFLTYFQNEAQLEKSRLLSDRFSAERPKGSFSTLEIQRTEQGDSAMYLCASSPGTSGERDYEQYFGPGTRLTVT.

This chain connects TRBV27 to TRBJ2-5; TRBD2 agrees at 11 bases. After removal of 6 bases from V and 2 bases from J, the junction contained 2 bases not matched to a gene. CDR1 and CDR2 from the germline V gene are MNHEY and SMNVEV (reference sequence). This CDR3 spans 14 amino acids. Here the CDR3 reads CASSLAGGQETQYF. DNA of the CDR3: TGTGCCAGCAGCTTAGCGGGGGGGCAAGAGACCCAGTACTTC.

This chain uses TRBV14 with TRBJ1-2, with D possibly being TRBD1 (5 bases). Looked up from germline, CDR1 is SGHDN and CDR2 is FVKESK. The germline V and J ends were trimmed by 4 bases and 4 bases, with 10 bases remaining between them. CDR3 size: 13 residues. The CDR3 sequence is CASSPYRSYGYTF. In DNA, the CDR3 is TGTGCCAGCAGCCCCTACAGGAGCTATGGCTACACCTTC.

In this sample, this clone turned up once. The chain employs TRBV30 and TRBJ2-1, with TRBD1 matching 7 bases. CDR1 and CDR2 (germline): GTSNPN, SVGIG (reference sequence). Trimming took 2 bases from V and 6 from J; bases not matched to a gene: 1. The CDR3 sequence is 12 residues long. The CDR3 region has the DNA TGTGCCTGGAGTAGACAGGGCAATGAGCAGTTCTTC. The encoded protein is CAWSRQGNEQFF.

This clone was observed a handful of times. This rearrangement joins TRBV5-4 to TRBJ2-7; maybe TRBD1 (5 bases). The germline V gene has CDR1 SGHNT and CDR2 YYREEE (reference sequence). The ends were cut back, 4 bases at V and 5 bases at J, with 13 bases in the middle. The CDR3 totals 13 residues. The DNA of the CDR3 is TGTGCCAGCAGCGGGGCAGGGCTGGACGAGCAGTACTTC. Encoded protein: CASSGAGLDEQYF.

This clone was counted a few times. CDR3 DNA sequence: TGTGCCAGTGGCCGGGGACTAGCGGGGTTCGAGCAGTACTTC. Encoded protein: CASGRGLAGFEQYF. The chain links TRBV6-1 to TRBJ2-7; 13 nucleotides agree with TRBD2. Germline loops: CDR1 MNHNS, CDR2 SASEGT. The CDR3 totals 14 residues. The V and J ends lost 9 bases and 6 bases, in that order; junction bases with no gene match: 8.

This chain uses TRBV29-1 with TRBJ1-3; D is uncertain. The V end was cut by 7 bases, the J end by 4 bases, with 14 bases between. The CDR3 has 13 residues. The germline gives CDR1 SQVTM, CDR2 ANQGSEA. CDR3 nucleotide sequence: TGCAGCGGTTATGGAGTACCCGGAAACACCATATATTTT. It specifies CSGYGVPGNTIYF. Based on the CDR3 plus reference TRBV29-1 and TRBJ1-3, the full variable domain is SAVISQKPSRDICQRGTSLTIQCQVDSQVTMMFWYRQQPGQSLTLIATANQGSEATYESGFVIDKFPISRPNLTFSTLTVSNMSPEDSSIYLCSGYGVPGNTIYFGEGSWLTVV.

The rearrangement links TRBV9 to TRBJ2-1; weak D call: TRBD2 (7 bases). The CDR3 consists of 14 residues. Germline assignment: CDR1 SGDLS and CDR2 YYNGEE. The V gene lost 6 bases and the J gene lost 6 bases, with 16 bases spanning the gap. The CDR3 sequence: CASTPGGGLNEQFF. The CDR3 nucleotides are TGTGCCAGCACTCCGGGGGGCGGACTCAATGAGCAGTTCTTC.

This chain connects TRBV9 to TRBJ2-7, with 8 bases aligning to TRBD1. V lost 4 bases and J lost 4; bases outside the gene matches: 13. From germline, CDR1 is SGDLS and CDR2 YYNGEE. CDR3 length equals 16 residues. The CDR3 reads CASSPGQGRSWYEQYF. The CDR3 DNA reads TGTGCCAGCAGCCCCGGACAGGGTAGGAGCTGGTACGAGCAGTACTTC.

The V call is TRBV6-1, the J call TRBJ1-2, with 7 bases aligning to TRBD1. Germline V lookup: CDR1 MNHNS, CDR2 SASEGT. The CDR3 loop spans 15 amino acids. The V and J ends lost 0 bases and 6 bases, in that order; junction bases with no gene match: 7. CDR3 sequence reads: CASSEAYDRVHGYTF. DNA for the CDR3: TGTGCCAGCAGTGAAGCGTACGACAGGGTTCATGGCTACACCTTC.